This is a list of T cell receptor beta chains from one sample in a study of CD8 T cells in Susac syndrome. TCRdb itself ran the immunoSEQ multiplex PCR reads through MiXCR, one entry per CDR3 protein. The table shows some 200,000 distinct CDR3 sequences, with 85% to 95% occurring only once. Specimen: CD4+ T cells from PBMCs. The receptor set was obtained from a human donor in good health. Both conserved end residues are part of each CDR3. The D gene is left open where the match is weak. Clone size, where shown, is once, few, many, or a class for clones that have expanded.

TRBD1,TRBJ2-1,-,TRBV27,TGTGCCAGCAGATCAGGGGGCTATGAGCAGTTCTTC,CASRSGGYEQFF
-,TRBJ1-2,-,TRBV5-1,TGCGCCAGCAGCCCCGACAGAGCCCTCAACTATGGCTACACCTTC,CASSPDRALNYGYTF
TRBD2,TRBJ2-5,-,TRBV29-1,TGCAGCGTTGCACGGGGACTAGCGGGAGGGGAGACCCAGTACTTC,CSVARGLAGGETQYF
-,TRBJ2-2,-,TRBV30,TGTGCCTCGAACGAGGGGAGCGGGGAGCTGTTTTTT,CASNEGSGELFF
-,TRBJ2-2,-,TRBV20-1,TGCAGTGCTAGAGATTTGCGGAGGAACACCGGGGAGCTGTTTTTT,CSARDLRRNTGELFF
-,TRBJ2-1,once,TRBV5-4,TGTGCCAGCAGCCCCAGGGCGGGAAGGTACAATGAGCAGTTCTTC,CASSPRAGRYNEQFF
-,TRBJ1-4,-,TRBV29-1,TGCAGCGCCGCGGACCAATCTAATGAAAAACTGTTTTTT,CSAADQSNEKLFF
-,TRBJ1-4,-,TRBV3-1,TGTGCCAGCAGTCGACCCAGGGTAGGGGAAAAACTGTTTTTT,CASSRPRVGEKLFF
-,TRBJ2-4,once,TRBV3-1,TGTGCCAGCAGCCTCGTAGGGGAGTTCGGCAAAAACATTCAGTACTTC,CASSLVGEFGKNIQYF
-,TRBJ1-1,-,TRBV28,TGTGCCAGCAGTTTGAGTTCTGGGGCTTTCTTT,CASSLSSGAFF
-,TRBJ2-3,-,TRBV6-6,TGTGCCAGCGGCGACAGGGATACGCAGTATTTT,CASGDRDTQYF
-,TRBJ1-4,-,TRBV3-1,TGTGCCAGCAGCGCTGGACGGCGTGAAAAACTGTTTTTT,CASSAGRREKLFF
-,TRBJ2-1,-,TRBV12-3/TRBV12-4,TGTGCCAGCAGTTTCGGTCCCACCTCCTACAATGAGCAGTTCTTC,CASSFGPTSYNEQFF
-,TRBJ2-3,once,TRBV12-3/TRBV12-4,TGTGCCAGCAGTTTAGCTCGGGGCACAGATACGCAGTATTTT,CASSLARGTDTQYF
-,TRBJ2-1,-,TRBV20-1,TGCAGTGCTACCTATGGAGAGGGGGGACCATCGGCCTACAATGAGCAGTTCTTC,CSATYGEGGPSAYNEQFF
-,TRBJ1-1,once,TRBV7-9,TGTGCCAGCAGAACAAATCAGAGGGGAAGAGGCACTGAAGCTTTCTTT,CASRTNQRGRGTEAFF
-,TRBJ2-7,-,TRBV30,TGTGCCTGGAGCGCGAGCTCCTACGAGCAGTACTTC,CAWSASSYEQYF
-,TRBJ2-7,-,TRBV28,TGTGCCAGCAGCCCCTACGGGGTCCTCTCTCTCGAGCAGTACTTC,CASSPYGVLSLEQYF
-,TRBJ2-7,-,TRBV4-2,TGTGCCAGCAGCCACCGTGGGGAGGACGAGCAGTACTTC,CASSHRGEDEQYF
TRBD2,TRBJ2-1,-,TRBV24-1,TGTGCCACCAGTGTCTTAGCGGGAGGGGTCGATGAGCAGTTCTTC,CATSVLAGGVDEQFF
-,TRBJ2-7,-,TRBV6-5,TGTGCCAGCAGTCTCCGTCTAGGTCTCGAGCAGTACTTC,CASSLRLGLEQYF
-,TRBJ2-1,-,TRBV20-1,TGCAGTGCTGAGGGCGGGAATAGTTATGAGCAGTTCTTC,CSAEGGNSYEQFF
TRBD2,TRBJ2-3,-,TRBV6-2/TRBV6-3,TGTGCCGCTGGGACTAGTAACACAGATACGCAGTATTTT,CAAGTSNTDTQYF
-,TRBJ1-4,-,TRBV4-3,TGCGCCAGCAGCCAAGACGGGAAAAGGGATGAAAAACTGTTTTTT,CASSQDGKRDEKLFF
-,TRBJ2-7,-,TRBV11-3,TGTGCCAGCAGCTTAGGATTACAACTCGAGCAGTACTTC,CASSLGLQLEQYF
-,TRBJ1-1,-,TRBV27,TGTGCCAGCAGTTTGGTAAGGACAGCCGGACTGAACACTGAAGCTTTCTTT,CASSLVRTAGLNTEAFF
-,TRBJ2-3,-,TRBV20-1,TGCAGTGCTAGCTACTTAGGTGGCGGGAGCACAGATACGCAGTATTTT,CSASYLGGGSTDTQYF
-,TRBJ2-1,-,TRBV12-3/TRBV12-4,TGTGCCAGCAGTCAGAACAGGTGGAATGAGCAGTTCTTC,CASSQNRWNEQFF
TRBD2,TRBJ2-1,once,TRBV3-1,TGTGCCAGCAGCCAAGAAGCGACTAGCGGCTCCTACAATGAGCAGTTCTTC,CASSQEATSGSYNEQFF
TRBD2,TRBJ2-7,-,TRBV6-5,TGTGCCACCCGGACTAGCGGGTACTACGAGCAGTACTTC,CATRTSGYYEQYF
TRBD1,TRBJ2-7,-,TRBV20-1,TGCAGTGCTTGCCACAGGGGAGCCTACGAGCAGTACTTC,CSACHRGAYEQYF
-,TRBJ1-1,-,TRBV29-1,TGCAGCGTTGCGCCCGGGACCAGGAACACTGAAGCTTTCTTT,CSVAPGTRNTEAFF
-,TRBJ2-3,-,TRBV12-3/TRBV12-4,TGTGCCAGCAGGAATACTGGGGGAGATACGCAGTATTTT,CASRNTGGDTQYF
-,TRBJ2-1,-,TRBV30,TGTGCCTGGAGTGGGGGATCCATAGCCAATGAGCAGTTCTTC,CAWSGGSIANEQFF
TRBD1,TRBJ2-1,-,TRBV20-1,TGCAGTGCTAGTCCAGGGGGCTTCGAGCAGTTCTTC,CSASPGGFEQFF
-,TRBJ2-3,once,TRBV7-3,TGTGCCAGCAGACGGGGGACCACAGATACGCAGTATTTT,CASRRGTTDTQYF
-,TRBJ2-7,-,TRBV20-1,TGCAGTGCTAGAGATGGAGGGACAAGCTCCTACGAGCAGTACTTC,CSARDGGTSSYEQYF
-,TRBJ2-3,-,TRBV29-1,TGCAGCGTTGGGGGCCAGGGCAGGACAGATACGCAGTATTTT,CSVGGQGRTDTQYF
-,TRBJ1-4,-,TRBV29-1,TGCAGCGTTGGGCGGACTAATGAAAAACTGTTTTTT,CSVGRTNEKLFF
-,TRBJ2-7,few,TRBV28,TGTGCCAGCAGGGGCGGGGCTTCCTACGAGCAGTACTTC,CASRGGASYEQYF
-,TRBJ2-1,-,TRBV5-1,TGCGCCAGCAGCTTGGAGGGGACGGTAAATAATGAGCAGTTCTTC,CASSLEGTVNNEQFF
TRBD1,TRBJ1-1,-,TRBV29-1,TGCAGCGGACAGGGCATGAACACTGAAGCTTTCTTT,CSGQGMNTEAFF